This TCR beta chain derives from a study of T cell responses to AZD1222 COVID-19 vaccine. Study-level information: Second doses at about 4 or about 12 weeks were pooled.

TCRdb keeps only in-frame clones here, not all; method: immunoSEQ multiplex PCR. The table has 110,000 to 150,000 clones, more than 85% seen once. The V end lost 8 bases, the J end lost 1 base, and 11 bases lay between the germline ends. The CDR3 covers 13 residues. The TCR comes from an adult in good health. This specimen was peripheral blood, taken on day 0 of AZD1222 vaccination. The chain links TRBV12-3 or TRBV12-4 to TRBJ1-1; D is uncertain. CDR3 nucleotides: TGTGCCAGCCTGGAGGAAGGGAACACTGAAGCTTTCTTT. Its protein is CASLEEGNTEAFF.